This entry lists 7 T cell receptor beta chains sequenced from one sample in a study of T-cell reconstitution after alpha-beta-depleted transplantation in children. The TCRbeta library incorporated unique molecular identifiers. TCRdb called the PCR reads again in MiXCR, with one record for every CDR3 protein. Of around 270,000 distinct CDR3 sequences in the sample, 10% were seen once. This specimen was PBMCs, taken before TCRalphabeta/CD19-depleted stem cell transplant. The receptor source for this set is a boy under two years old with acute myeloid leukemia, due to receive a stem cell transplant.

This clonotype appeared many times. The chain couples TRBV11-2 to TRBJ2-7, with 7 bases fitting TRBD2. CDR1 SGHAT and CDR2 FQNNGV come from the germline V gene. This CDR3 spans 16 amino acids. Trimming cost V 5 bases and J 2 bases; bases outside gene matches: 12. CDR3 residues: CASSLKSLAATYEQYF. CDR3 bases: TGTGCCAGCAGCCTTAAGTCTCTAGCGGCCACCTACGAGCAGTACTTC.

The chain combines TRBV7-7 with TRBJ2-1; 10 nucleotides match TRBD2. Trimming cost V 2 bases and J 8 bases; bases outside gene matches: 15. Germline CDR1 SSHAT, CDR2 FNYEAQ (reference sequence). The CDR3 has 18 residues. For the CDR3, the DNA is TGTGCCAGCAGCTTACAGGGGGCAACAGCGGGAGGGAAGTATGAGCAGTTCTTC. Residues: CASSLQGATAGGKYEQFF.

The chain combines TRBV6-4 with TRBJ2-1; 8 nucleotides match TRBD1. V lost 7 bases to trimming and J lost 0 bases; unmatched junction nucleotides: 29. Looked up from germline, CDR1 is MRHNA and CDR2 is SNTAGT. The CDR3 sequence is 23 residues long. The CDR3 nucleotides are TGTGCCAGCATACAAGGGTCCATTAAGGACAGGGCCTTCCTGTATAGCTCCTACAATGAGCAGTTCTTC. Its protein is CASIQGSIKDRAFLYSSYNEQFF.

This clonotype has only a few counts. The chain uses TRBV4-2 and TRBJ2-3; 10 nucleotides align to TRBD2. J lost 4 bases, V lost 2 bases, and 3 bases had no gene match. CDR3 length equals 15 residues. The germline CDR1 and CDR2 sequences are LGHNA and YNFKEQ. CDR3 nucleotides: TGTGCCAGCAGCCAACAGCGGGGGGGGCCAGATACGCAGTATTTT. Translation gives CASSQQRGGPDTQYF.

This clonotype was counted many times. The V call is TRBV20-1, the J call TRBJ2-1; 10 bases fit TRBD2. CDR1 DFQATT and CDR2 SNEGSKA come from the germline V gene (reference sequence). CDR3 length: 13 residues. V was pared by 4 bases and J by 5 bases, with 2 bases of the junction left unmatched. CDR3 nucleotides: TGCAGTGCTACTAGCGGGAGACACAATGAGCAGTTCTTC. Its translation is CSATSGRHNEQFF.

For this clonotype: This may stem from a read error, because a much larger clone lies one nucleotide away. This chain joins TRBV25-1 and TRBJ2-7; D ambiguous. Germline V CDR1 and CDR2: MGHDK, SYGVNS. Trimming took 2 bases from V and 0 from J, leaving 11 bases between them. This CDR3 is built from 15 residues. The CDR3 DNA follows: TGTGCCAGCAGTGAAAGGCTGGACCTCTCCTACGAGCAGTACTTC. This encodes CASSERLDLSYEQYF.

This clonotype was observed many times. The rearrangement joins TRBV15 to TRBJ2-7; D may correspond to TRBD1 or TRBD2 (6 bases each). Per the germline V gene, CDR1 is LNHNV and CDR2 is YYDKDF (reference sequence). Trimming took off 3 bases at V and 0 bases at J, with 12 bases between the two ends. CDR3 length: 15 amino acids. The CDR3, as DNA: TGTGCCACCAGCAGCCGCAGGGGAGGCTCCTACGAGCAGTACTTC. Translated, it gives CATSSRRGGSYEQYF.